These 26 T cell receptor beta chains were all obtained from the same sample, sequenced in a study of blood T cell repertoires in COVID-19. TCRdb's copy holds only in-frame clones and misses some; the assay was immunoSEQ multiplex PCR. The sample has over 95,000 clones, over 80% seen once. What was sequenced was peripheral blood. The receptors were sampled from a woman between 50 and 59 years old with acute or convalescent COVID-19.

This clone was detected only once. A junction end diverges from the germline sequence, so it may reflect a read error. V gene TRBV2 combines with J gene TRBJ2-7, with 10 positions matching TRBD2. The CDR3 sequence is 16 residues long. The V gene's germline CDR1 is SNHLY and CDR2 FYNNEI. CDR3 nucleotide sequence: TGTGCCAGCCGTGAAAGTGGTGGGACTAGCGCTACCTGGGGGTACTTC. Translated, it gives CASRESGGTSATWGYF.

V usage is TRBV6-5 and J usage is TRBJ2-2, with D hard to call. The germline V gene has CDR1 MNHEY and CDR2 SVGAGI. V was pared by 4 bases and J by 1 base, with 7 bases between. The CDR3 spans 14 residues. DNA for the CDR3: TGTGCCAGCAGTTTCTCCGGGAACACCGGGGAGCTGTTTTTT. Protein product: CASSFSGNTGELFF.

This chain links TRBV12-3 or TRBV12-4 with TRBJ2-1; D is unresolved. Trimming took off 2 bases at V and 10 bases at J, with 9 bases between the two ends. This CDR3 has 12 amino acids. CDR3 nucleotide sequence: TGTGCCAGCAGTTTACTAGGAGTCGAGCAGTTCTTC. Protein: CASSLLGVEQFF.

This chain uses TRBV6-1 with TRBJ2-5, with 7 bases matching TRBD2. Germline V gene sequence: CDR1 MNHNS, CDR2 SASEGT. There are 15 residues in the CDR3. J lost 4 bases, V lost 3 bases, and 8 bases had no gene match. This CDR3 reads CASSEEAGSLETQYF. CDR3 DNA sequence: TGTGCCAGCAGTGAGGAAGCGGGATCATTAGAGACCCAGTACTTC.

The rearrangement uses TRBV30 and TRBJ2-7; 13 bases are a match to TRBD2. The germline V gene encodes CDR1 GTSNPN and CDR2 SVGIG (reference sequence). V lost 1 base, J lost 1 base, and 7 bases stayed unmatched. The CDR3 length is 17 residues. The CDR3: CAWSAARLAGGSYEQYF. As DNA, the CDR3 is TGTGCCTGGAGTGCCGCAAGACTAGCGGGGGGTTCCTACGAGCAGTACTTC.

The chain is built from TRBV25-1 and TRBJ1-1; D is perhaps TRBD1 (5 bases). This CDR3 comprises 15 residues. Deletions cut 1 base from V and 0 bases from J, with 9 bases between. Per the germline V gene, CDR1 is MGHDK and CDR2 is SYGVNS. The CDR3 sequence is CASSEWGGMNTEAFF. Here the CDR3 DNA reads TGTGCCAGCAGTGAATGGGGGGGGATGAACACTGAAGCTTTCTTT.

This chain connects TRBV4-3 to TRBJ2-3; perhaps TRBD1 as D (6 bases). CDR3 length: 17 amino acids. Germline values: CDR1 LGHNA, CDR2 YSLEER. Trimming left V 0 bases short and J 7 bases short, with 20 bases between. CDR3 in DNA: TGCGCCAGCAGCCAAGAGGCCGAGACAGGACCTCCCCATACGCAGTATTTT. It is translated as CASSQEAETGPPHTQYF.

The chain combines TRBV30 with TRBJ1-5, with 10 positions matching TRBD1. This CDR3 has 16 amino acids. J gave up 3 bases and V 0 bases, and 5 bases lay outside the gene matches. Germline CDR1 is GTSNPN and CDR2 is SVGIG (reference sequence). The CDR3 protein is CAWSVGDRGFNQPQHF. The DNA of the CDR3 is TGTGCCTGGAGTGTAGGGGACAGGGGTTTCAATCAGCCCCAGCATTTT. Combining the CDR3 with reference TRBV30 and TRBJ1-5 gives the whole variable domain SQTIHQWPATLVQPVGSPLSLECTVEGTSNPNLYWYRQAAGRGLQLLFYSVGIGQISSEVPQNLSASRPQDRQFILSSKKLLLSDSGFYLCAWSVGDRGFNQPQHFGDGTRLSIL.

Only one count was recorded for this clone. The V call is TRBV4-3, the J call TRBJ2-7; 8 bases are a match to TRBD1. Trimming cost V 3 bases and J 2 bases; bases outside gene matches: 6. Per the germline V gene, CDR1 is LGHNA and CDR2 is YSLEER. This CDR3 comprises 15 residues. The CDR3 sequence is CASSQTRQGTYEQYF. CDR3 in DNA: TGCGCCAGCAGCCAGACAAGACAGGGGACCTACGAGCAGTACTTC.

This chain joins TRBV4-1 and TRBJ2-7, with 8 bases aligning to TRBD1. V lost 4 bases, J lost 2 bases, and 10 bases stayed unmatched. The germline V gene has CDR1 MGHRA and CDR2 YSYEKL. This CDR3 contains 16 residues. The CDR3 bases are TGCGCCAGCAGCCCCATACGGACAGGGAATCCCTACGAGCAGTACTTC. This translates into CASSPIRTGNPYEQYF.

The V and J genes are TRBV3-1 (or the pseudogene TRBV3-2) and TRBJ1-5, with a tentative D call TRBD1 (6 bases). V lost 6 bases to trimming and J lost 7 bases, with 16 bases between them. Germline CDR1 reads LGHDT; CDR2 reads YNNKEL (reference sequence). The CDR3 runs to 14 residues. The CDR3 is CASRNGGAQQPQHF. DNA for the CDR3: TGTGCCAGCAGGAATGGGGGGGCCCAGCAGCCCCAGCATTTT.

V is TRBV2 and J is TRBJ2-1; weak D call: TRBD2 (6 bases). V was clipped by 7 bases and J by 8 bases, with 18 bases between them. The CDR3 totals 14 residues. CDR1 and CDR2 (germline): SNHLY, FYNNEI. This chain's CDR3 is CASIPGGAVDEQFF. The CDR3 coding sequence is TGTGCCAGCATCCCTGGCGGGGCCGTTGATGAGCAGTTCTTC.

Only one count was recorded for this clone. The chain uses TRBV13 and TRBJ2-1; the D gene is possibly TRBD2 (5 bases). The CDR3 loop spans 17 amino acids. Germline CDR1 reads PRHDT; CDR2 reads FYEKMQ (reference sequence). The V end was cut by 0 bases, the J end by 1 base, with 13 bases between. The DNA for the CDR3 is TGTGCCAGCAGCTTAGGTAGTGGGAGTCCTTCCTACAATGAGCAGTTCTTC. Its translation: CASSLGSGSPSYNEQFF.

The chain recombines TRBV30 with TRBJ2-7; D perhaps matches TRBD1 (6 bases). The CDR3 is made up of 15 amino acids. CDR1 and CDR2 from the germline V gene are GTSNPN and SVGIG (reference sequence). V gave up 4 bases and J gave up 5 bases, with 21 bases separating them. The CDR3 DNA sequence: TGTGCCTGGAAGGGCCCCGGGACATTGAGGGACGAGCAGTACTTC. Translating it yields CAWKGPGTLRDEQYF.

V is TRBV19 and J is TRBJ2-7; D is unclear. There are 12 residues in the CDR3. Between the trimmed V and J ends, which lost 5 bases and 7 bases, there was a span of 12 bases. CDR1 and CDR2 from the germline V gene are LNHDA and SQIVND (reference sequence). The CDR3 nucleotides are TGTGCCAGTAGTTCCCTTGGGCAGGAGCAGTACTTC. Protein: CASSSLGQEQYF. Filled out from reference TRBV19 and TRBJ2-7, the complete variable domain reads DGGITQSPKYLFRKEGQNVTLSCEQNLNHDAMYWYRQDPGQGLRLIYYSQIVNDFQKGDIAEGYSVSREKKESFPLTVTSAQKNPTAFYLCASSSLGQEQYFGPGTRLTVT.

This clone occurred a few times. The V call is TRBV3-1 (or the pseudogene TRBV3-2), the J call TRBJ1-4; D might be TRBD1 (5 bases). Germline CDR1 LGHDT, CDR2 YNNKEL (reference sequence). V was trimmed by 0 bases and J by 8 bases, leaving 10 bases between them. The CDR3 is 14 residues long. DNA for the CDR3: TGTGCCAGCAGCCAAGAAAGGGGCACGGAAAAACTGTTTTTT. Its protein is CASSQERGTEKLFF.

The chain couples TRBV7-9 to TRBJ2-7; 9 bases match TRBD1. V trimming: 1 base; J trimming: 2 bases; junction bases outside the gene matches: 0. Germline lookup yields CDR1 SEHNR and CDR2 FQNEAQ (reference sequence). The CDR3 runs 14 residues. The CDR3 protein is CASSLGQGAYEQYF. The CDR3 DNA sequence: TGTGCCAGCAGCTTAGGACAGGGGGCCTACGAGCAGTACTTC. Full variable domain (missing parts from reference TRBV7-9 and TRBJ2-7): DTGVSQNPRHKITKRGQNVTFRCDPISEHNRLYWYRQTLGQGPEFLTYFQNEAQLEKSRLLSDRFSAERPKGSFSTLEIQRTEQGDSAMYLCASSLGQGAYEQYFGPGTRLTVT.

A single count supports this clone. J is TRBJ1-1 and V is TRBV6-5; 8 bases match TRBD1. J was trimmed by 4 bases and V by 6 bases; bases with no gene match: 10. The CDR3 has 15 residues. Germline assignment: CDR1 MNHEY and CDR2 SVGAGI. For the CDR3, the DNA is TGTGCCAGCAGCCAACAGGGGGTTGGTGGCACTGAAGCTTTCTTT. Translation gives CASSQQGVGGTEAFF.

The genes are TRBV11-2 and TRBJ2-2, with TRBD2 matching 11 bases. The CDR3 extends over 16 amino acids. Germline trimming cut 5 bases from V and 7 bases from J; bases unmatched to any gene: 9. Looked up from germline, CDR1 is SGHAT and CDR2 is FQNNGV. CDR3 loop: CASSQRLAGIGGELFF. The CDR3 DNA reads TGTGCCAGCAGCCAGAGACTAGCGGGAATCGGCGGGGAGCTGTTTTTT.

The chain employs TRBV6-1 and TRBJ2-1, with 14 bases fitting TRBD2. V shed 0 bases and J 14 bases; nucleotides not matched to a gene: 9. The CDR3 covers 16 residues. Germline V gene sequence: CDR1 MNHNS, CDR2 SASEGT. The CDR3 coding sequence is TGTGCCAGCAGTGAAGCGATCGGGACTAGCGGGAGTAGGGAGTTCTTC. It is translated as CASSEAIGTSGSREFF.

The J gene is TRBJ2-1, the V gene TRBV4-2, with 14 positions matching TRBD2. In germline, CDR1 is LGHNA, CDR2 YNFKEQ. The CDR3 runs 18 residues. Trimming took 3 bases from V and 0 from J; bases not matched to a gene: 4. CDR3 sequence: CASSHDGLAGGSYNEQFF. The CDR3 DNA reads TGTGCCAGCAGCCATGACGGACTAGCGGGAGGCTCCTACAATGAGCAGTTCTTC.

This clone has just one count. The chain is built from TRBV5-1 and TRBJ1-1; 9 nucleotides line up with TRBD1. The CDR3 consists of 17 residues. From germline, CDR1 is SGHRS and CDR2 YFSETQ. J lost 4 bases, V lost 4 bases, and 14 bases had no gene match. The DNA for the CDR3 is TGCGCCAGCAGCCGACAGGGGGGCGATGTAGTGGGCACTGAAGCTTTCTTT. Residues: CASSRQGGDVVGTEAFF.

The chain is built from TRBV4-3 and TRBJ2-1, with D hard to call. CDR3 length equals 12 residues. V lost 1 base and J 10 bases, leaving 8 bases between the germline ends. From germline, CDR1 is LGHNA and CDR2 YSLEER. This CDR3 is CASSQVYGEQFF. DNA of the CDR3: TGCGCCAGCAGCCAAGTTTACGGGGAGCAGTTCTTC.

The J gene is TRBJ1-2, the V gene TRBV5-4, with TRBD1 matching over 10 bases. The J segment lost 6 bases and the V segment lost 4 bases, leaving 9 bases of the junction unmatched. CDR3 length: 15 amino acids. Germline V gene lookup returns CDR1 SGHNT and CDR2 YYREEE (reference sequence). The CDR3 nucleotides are TGTGCCAGCAGCATCCCCCCCGGGACAGGGGATGGCTACACCTTC. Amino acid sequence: CASSIPPGTGDGYTF.

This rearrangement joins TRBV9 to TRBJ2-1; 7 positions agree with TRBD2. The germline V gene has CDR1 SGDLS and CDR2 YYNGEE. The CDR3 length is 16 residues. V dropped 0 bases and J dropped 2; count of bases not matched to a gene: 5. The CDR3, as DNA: TGTGCCAGCAGCGTAGCTGGGGGGGTACCCTACAATGAGCAGTTCTTC. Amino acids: CASSVAGGVPYNEQFF. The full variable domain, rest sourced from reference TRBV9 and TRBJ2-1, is DSGVTQTPKHLITATGQRVTLRCSPRSGDLSVYWYQQSLDQGLQFLIQYYNGEERAKGNILERFSAQQFPDLHSELNLSSLELGDSALYFCASSVAGGVPYNEQFFGPGTRLTVL.

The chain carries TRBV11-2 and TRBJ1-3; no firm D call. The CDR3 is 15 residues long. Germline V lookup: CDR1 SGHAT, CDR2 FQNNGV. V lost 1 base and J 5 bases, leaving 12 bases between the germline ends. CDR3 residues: CASSLGVALRNTIYF. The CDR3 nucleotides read TGTGCCAGCAGCTTAGGCGTGGCACTACGAAACACCATATATTTT. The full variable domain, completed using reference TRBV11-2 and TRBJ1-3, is EAGVAQSPRYKIIEKRQSVAFWCNPISGHATLYWYQQILGQGPKLLIQFQNNGVVDDSQLPKDRFSAERLKGVDSTLKIQPAKLEDSAVYLCASSLGVALRNTIYFGEGSWLTVV.